This T cell receptor beta chain was identified during a study of blood T cell repertoires in COVID-19. Study information: Spain, Italy and the United States supplied samples that represented acute and convalescent COVID-19. Nucleic acid was either cDNA or gDNA, and it came from T cells, B-cell-depleted T cells, or PBMCs.

The data were produced by immunoSEQ multiplex PCR, yet TCRdb's version contains in-frame clones alone and is incomplete. The data contain about 270,000 clones, less than 95% of them singletons. Self-reported history from a screening survey and questionnaire set each donor's cohort. Participants in the exposed group had met a COVID-19 case in the 2 weeks before joining the study. This receptor was taken from a man in his forties or fifties who had been exposed to COVID-19. Sequencing input: PBMCs or T cells enriched from blood (not recorded which).

CDR3 region: CASTQGLAEETQYF. CDR3 nucleotides: TGTGCCAGCACCCAGGGACTAGCAGAGGAGACCCAGTACTTC. The chain employs TRBV2 and TRBJ2-5; 9 bases agree with TRBD2. Per germline, CDR1 SNHLY and CDR2 FYNNEI. Losses at the gene ends were 7 bases for V and 5 bases for J; bases not matched to a gene: 8. The CDR3 contains 14 residues.